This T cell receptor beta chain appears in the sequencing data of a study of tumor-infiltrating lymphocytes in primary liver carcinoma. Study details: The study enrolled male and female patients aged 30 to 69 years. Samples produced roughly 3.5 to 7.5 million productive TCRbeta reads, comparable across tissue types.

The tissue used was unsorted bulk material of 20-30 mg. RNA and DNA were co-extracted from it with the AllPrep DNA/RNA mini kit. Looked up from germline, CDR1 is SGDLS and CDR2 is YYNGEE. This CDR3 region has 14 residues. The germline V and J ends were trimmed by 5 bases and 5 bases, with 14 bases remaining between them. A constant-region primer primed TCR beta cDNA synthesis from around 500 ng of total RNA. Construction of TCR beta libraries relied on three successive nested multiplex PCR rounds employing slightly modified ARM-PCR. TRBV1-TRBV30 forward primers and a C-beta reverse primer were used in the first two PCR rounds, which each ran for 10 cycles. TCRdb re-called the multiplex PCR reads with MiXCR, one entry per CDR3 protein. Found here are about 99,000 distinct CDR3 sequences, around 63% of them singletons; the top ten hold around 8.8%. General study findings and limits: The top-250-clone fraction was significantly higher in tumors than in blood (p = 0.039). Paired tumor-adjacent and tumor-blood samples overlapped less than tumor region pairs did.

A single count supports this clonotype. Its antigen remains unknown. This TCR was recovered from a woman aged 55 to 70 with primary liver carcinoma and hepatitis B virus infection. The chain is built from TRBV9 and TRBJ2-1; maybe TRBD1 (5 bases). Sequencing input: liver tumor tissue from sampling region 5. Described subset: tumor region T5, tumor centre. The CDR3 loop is CASSPTANHNEQFF. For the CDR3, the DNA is TGTGCCAGCAGTCCGACAGCCAACCACAATGAGCAGTTCTTC.